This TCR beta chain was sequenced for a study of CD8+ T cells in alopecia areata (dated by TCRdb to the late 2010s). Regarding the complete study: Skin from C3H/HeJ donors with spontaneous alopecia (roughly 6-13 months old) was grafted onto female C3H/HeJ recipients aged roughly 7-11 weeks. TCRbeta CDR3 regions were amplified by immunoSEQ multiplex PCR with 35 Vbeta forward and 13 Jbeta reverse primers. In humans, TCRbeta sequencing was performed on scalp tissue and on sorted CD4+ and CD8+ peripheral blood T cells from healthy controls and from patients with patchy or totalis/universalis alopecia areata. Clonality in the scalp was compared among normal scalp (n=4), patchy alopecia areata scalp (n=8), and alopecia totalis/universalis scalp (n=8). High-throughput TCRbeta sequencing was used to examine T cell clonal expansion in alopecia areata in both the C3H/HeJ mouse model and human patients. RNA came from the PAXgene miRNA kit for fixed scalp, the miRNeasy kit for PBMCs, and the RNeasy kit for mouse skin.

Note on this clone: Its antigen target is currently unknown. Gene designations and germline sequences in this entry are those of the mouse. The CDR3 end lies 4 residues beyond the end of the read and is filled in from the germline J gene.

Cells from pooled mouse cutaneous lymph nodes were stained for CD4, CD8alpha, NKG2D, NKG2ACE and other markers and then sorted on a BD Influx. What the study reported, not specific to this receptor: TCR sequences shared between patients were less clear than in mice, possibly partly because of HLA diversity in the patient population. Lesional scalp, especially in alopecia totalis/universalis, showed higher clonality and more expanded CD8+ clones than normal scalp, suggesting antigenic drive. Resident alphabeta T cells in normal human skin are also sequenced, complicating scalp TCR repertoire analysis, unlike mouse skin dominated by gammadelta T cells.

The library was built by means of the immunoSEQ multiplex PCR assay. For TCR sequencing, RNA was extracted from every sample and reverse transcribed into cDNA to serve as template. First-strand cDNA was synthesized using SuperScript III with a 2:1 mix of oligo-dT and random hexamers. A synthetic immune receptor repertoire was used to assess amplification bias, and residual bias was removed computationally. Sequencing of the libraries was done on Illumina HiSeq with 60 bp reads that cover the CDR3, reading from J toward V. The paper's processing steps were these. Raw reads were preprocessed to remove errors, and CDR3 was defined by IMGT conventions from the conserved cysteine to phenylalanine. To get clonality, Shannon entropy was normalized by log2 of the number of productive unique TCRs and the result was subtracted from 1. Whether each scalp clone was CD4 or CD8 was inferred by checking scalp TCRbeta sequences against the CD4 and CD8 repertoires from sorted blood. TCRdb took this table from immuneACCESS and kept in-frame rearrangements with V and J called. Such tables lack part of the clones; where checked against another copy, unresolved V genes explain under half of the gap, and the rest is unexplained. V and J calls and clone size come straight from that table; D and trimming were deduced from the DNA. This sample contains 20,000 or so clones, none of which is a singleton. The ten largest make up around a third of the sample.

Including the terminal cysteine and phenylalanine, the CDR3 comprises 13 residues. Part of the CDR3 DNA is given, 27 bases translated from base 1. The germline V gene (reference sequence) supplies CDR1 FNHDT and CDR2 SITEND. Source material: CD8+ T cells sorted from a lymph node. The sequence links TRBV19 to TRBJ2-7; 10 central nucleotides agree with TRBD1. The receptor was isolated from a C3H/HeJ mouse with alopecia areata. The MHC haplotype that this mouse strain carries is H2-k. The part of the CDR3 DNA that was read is TGTGCCAGCACCTCGGACAGGGGGTAT. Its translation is CASTSDRGY. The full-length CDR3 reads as CASTSDRGYEQYF.